The sequence of this T cell receptor (beta chain) was determined in a study of shared clonotypes between healthy human individuals. V dropped 6 bases and J dropped 5; count of bases not matched to a gene: 2. This CDR3 spans 14 amino acids. Germline V gives CDR1 SNHLY, CDR2 FYNNEI. The protocol was immunoSEQ multiplex PCR, while the TCRdb copy is restricted to in-frame clones and leaves out a portion. The sample has about 1,500,000 clones; about 96% are singletons. As concerns this clone: The same CDR3 is also encoded by other DNA sequences in this sample.

This sequence joins TRBV2 and TRBJ2-2; TRBD2 aligns across 11 bases. Sequenced: naive CD4+ T cells sorted from blood. Subset of the sample: CD45RA+ positively selected. The receptor was derived from a man in his thirties or forties in good health. The CDR3 spells CASRLAGGTGELFF. In nucleotides, the CDR3 is TGTGCCAGCAGGCTAGCGGGAGGTACCGGGGAGCTGTTTTTT.